This T cell receptor beta chain was sequenced for a study of cytomegalovirus exposure and HLA in healthy donors. Overall study results and limits: Presence/absence results assume similar sequencing depth per donor, which may not hold. Common viral pathogens seemed to be connected with several of the most significant clusters, according to a later analysis.

As to this clone: What it binds is unknown.

The germline CDR1 and CDR2 sequences are MNHNY and SVGAGI (reference sequence). The CDR3 spans 15 residues. J was trimmed by 0 bases and V by 7 bases; bases with no gene match: 4. PCR primers comprised 60 Vbeta and 13 Jbeta primers. Libraries were prepared by immunoSEQ multiplex PCR; TCRdb keeps only in-frame clonotypes and omits some of them. This sample's clone table lists 150,000 to 200,000 clones. The rearrangement joins TRBV6-6 to TRBJ1-5, with TRBD1 matching 9 bases. Sequenced input: PBMCs. The sequence was collected from a man under 40 in good health and CMV-seronegative. In DNA, the CDR3 is TGTGCCAGCAACAGGGGGCCCTATAGCAATCAGCCCCAGCATTTT. Translation: CASNRGPYSNQPQHF.